This TCR beta chain was obtained from a study of T cell repertoires and leukemia-associated antigens (dated by TCRdb to between 2017 and 2020). Context from the whole study: Each sample yielded about 5.1 to 7 million read pairs and about 3 to 5.0 million effective reads, around 15 million effective reads overall. Using in vitro peptide stimulation of healthy T cells, the study sought to determine the antigen recognized by a TCR Vbeta21 clone earlier detected in CML patients.

V and J lose 3 bases and 4 bases, and a span of 13 bases separates them. There are 14 amino acids in the CDR3, from cysteine to phenylalanine inclusive. The CDR3 DNA has 42 bases and is translated from base 1. CDR1 DFQATT and CDR2 SNEGSKA were looked up in the germline V gene (reference sequence). A few counts support this clonotype. Its antigen is still unknown. Per-base quality was not reported, and no clone a single base away is much larger than it. The paper's findings and limits, for the study overall: The antigen specificity and function of the expanded clones were not directly tested and needed further investigation. The four groups showed no significant differences in numbers of Vbeta genes (about 60), Jbeta genes (approximately 15), VDJ rearrangements, or unique CDR3s.

Total RNA was extracted from the cultured T cells with TRIzol reagent. TCRbeta libraries were amplified from RNA by 5' rapid amplification of cDNA ends (5'RACE). Library concentration and integrity were checked with Qubit, an Agilent instrument, and quantitative PCR before sequencing. A commercial service provider sequenced the qualified libraries on Illumina HiSeq or MiSeq. Regarding the original processing steps: TCR sequences in each sample were identified using MiXCR version 1.8.2. To qualify, a clone needed a CDR3 longer than four amino acids, an in-frame nucleotide length, and no stop codon. A read counted as effective if the read contained the complete CDR3 structure. RT-PCR with 24 Vbeta primers, GeneScan spectratyping, and Sanger sequencing were used to validate the expanded clones. Using fastp at Q25 and MiXCR, TCRdb reprocessed the public reads and kept productive beta chains. Duplicate CDR3 protein sequences are folded into a single record with the most common DNA and genes. TCRdb, not the authors, supplied the V and J calls. The sample profile shows approximately 10,000 distinct CDR3 sequences; 40% to 55% of them were found once. Jointly, the top ten make up about 51% of the sample.

CD3+ T cells were initially rested overnight at about 2.5 million cells/mL in RPMI 1640 lacking fetal bovine serum. CD3+ T cells were isolated from PBMCs with MACS immunomagnetic beads following the manufacturer's instructions. The receptor's source is a female donor in good health. The chain links TRBV20-1 with TRBJ2-1; no D gene call is confident. The sequenced material came from CD3+ T cells sorted from blood and cultured. CDR3 sequence: CSASHGDGYNEQFF. The nucleotide sequence reads TGCAGTGCTAGTCACGGAGACGGTTACAATGAGCAGTTCTTC.